A selection of T cell receptor beta chains follows, all from one sample in a study of siplizumab effects on memory and regulatory T cells. Sequencing used immunoSEQ multiplex PCR; TCRdb keeps in-frame clones, though not all of them. The table has roughly 56,000 clones, approximately 93% seen once. Sequences were obtained from CD8+ T cells sorted from blood. These receptors all stem from a human donor in good health. Each CDR3 is given with its conserved first and last residue. Each record gives: CDR3 DNA, CDR3 protein, J gene, D gene, V gene. The D gene is left open where the match is weak.

cdr3_nt: TGTGCCAGCAGCTTATCGGATTACATTTTCGACGAGCAGTACTTC; cdr3_aa: CASSLSDYIFDEQYF; j_call: TRBJ2-7; d_call: NA; v_call: TRBV7-9
cdr3_nt: TGTGCCAGCAGCTTAACAGACACCTATAATTCACCCCTCCACTTT; cdr3_aa: CASSLTDTYNSPLHF; j_call: TRBJ1-6; d_call: NA; v_call: TRBV7-9
cdr3_nt: TGTGCCAGCAGTCCCGGTGTGAGCGGGAGGGCCGACGATGAGCAGTTCTTC; cdr3_aa: CASSPGVSGRADDEQFF; j_call: TRBJ2-1; d_call: TRBD2; v_call: TRBV28
cdr3_nt: TGTGCCACCAGCAGTCCATTCCAGGGAACCGGGGAGCTGTTTTTT; cdr3_aa: CATSSPFQGTGELFF; j_call: TRBJ2-2; d_call: NA; v_call: TRBV15
cdr3_nt: TGTGCCAGCAGTTCGGGACTAGCGGGGCACACAGATACGCAGTATTTT; cdr3_aa: CASSSGLAGHTDTQYF; j_call: TRBJ2-3; d_call: TRBD2; v_call: TRBV27
cdr3_nt: TGTGCCAGCAGCTTGGCCGGGGGAGATTACAATGAGCAGTTCTTC; cdr3_aa: CASSLAGGDYNEQFF; j_call: TRBJ2-1; d_call: NA; v_call: TRBV5-4
cdr3_nt: TGTGCCAGCAGCAACCGGGAGGGCCTGACCGGGGAGCTGTTTTTT; cdr3_aa: CASSNREGLTGELFF; j_call: TRBJ2-2; d_call: NA; v_call: TRBV21-1
cdr3_nt: TGTGCCAGCAGCTTGGTACTAGCGGGACCTGATGAGCAGTTCTTC; cdr3_aa: CASSLVLAGPDEQFF; j_call: TRBJ2-1; d_call: TRBD2; v_call: TRBV5-8
cdr3_nt: TGTGCCAGCACCCAGGGGCCAGGGACCTACGAGCAGTACTTC; cdr3_aa: CASTQGPGTYEQYF; j_call: TRBJ2-7; d_call: NA; v_call: TRBV7-9
cdr3_nt: TGTGCCAGCAGTGATTCCACCCCGAACAGGGTGGTGGAGACCCAGTACTTC; cdr3_aa: CASSDSTPNRVVETQYF; j_call: TRBJ2-5; d_call: NA; v_call: TRBV27
cdr3_nt: TGCGCCAGCAGCTTACCAAGGACCGGGGAGCTGTTTTTT; cdr3_aa: CASSLPRTGELFF; j_call: TRBJ2-2; d_call: NA; v_call: TRBV5-1
cdr3_nt: TGTGCCAGCAGCACCCTAAATCCTGGACGGTATAGCAATCAGCCCCAGCATTTT; cdr3_aa: CASSTLNPGRYSNQPQHF; j_call: TRBJ1-5; d_call: NA; v_call: TRBV5-6